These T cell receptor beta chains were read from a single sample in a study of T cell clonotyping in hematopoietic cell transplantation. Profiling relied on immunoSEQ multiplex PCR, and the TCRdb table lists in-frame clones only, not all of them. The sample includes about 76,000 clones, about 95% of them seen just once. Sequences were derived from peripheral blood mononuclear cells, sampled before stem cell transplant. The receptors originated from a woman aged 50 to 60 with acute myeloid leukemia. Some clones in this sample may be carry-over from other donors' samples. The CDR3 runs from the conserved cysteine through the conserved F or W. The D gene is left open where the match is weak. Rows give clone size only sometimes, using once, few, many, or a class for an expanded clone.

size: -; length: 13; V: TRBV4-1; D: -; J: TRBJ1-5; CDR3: CASSQHTDQPQHF; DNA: TGCGCCAGCAGCCAACACACAGATCAGCCCCAGCATTTT
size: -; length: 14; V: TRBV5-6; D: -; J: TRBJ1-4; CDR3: CASSQVPTFEKLFF; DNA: TGTGCCAGCAGCCAAGTCCCTACATTTGAAAAACTGTTTTTT
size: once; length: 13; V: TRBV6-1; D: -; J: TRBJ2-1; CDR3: CASSDRFGNEQFF; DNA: TGTGCCAGCAGTGACAGGTTCGGCAATGAGCAGTTCTTC
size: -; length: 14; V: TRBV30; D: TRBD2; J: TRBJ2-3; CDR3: CAWGASGATDTQYF; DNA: TGTGCCTGGGGGGCTAGCGGGGCCACAGATACGCAGTATTTT
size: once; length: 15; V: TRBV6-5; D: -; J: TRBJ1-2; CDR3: CASSYFGGQATIYTF; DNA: TGTGCCAGCAGTTATTTTGGGGGACAAGCAACTATCTACACCTTC
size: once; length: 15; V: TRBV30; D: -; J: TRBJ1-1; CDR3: CAWSGRGGMNTEAFF; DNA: TGTGCCTGGAGTGGTAGGGGCGGGATGAACACTGAAGCTTTCTTT
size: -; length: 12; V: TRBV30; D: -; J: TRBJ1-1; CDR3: CAWSRATPEAFF; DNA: TGTGCCTGGAGTCGGGCGACGCCTGAAGCTTTCTTT
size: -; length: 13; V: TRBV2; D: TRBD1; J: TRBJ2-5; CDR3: CASSPDRVETQYF; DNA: TGTGCCAGCAGCCCGGACAGGGTAGAGACCCAGTACTTC
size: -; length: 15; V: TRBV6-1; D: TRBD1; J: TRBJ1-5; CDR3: CASSTDRDHNQPQHF; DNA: TGTGCCAGCAGTACTGACAGGGACCACAATCAGCCCCAGCATTTT
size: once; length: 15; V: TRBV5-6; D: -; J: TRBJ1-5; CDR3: CASSWQGRDNQPQHF; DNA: TGTGCCAGCAGCTGGCAAGGACGGGACAATCAGCCCCAGCATTTT
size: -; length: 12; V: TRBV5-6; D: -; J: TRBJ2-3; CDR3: CASSSVVDTQYF; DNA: TGTGCCAGCAGCTCAGTGGTCGATACGCAGTATTTT
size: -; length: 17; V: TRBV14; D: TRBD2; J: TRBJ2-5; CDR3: CASSQDRIAGVIETQYF; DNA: TGTGCCAGCAGCCAAGATCGGATAGCGGGGGTCATAGAGACCCAGTACTTC
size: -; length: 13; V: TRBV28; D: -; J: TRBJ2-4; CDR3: CASYGLAKNIQYF; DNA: TGTGCCAGTTACGGATTAGCCAAAAACATTCAGTACTTC
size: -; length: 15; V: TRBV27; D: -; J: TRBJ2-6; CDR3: CASSLSFSGANVLTF; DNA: TGTGCCAGCAGTTTGAGTTTCTCTGGGGCCAACGTCCTGACTTTC
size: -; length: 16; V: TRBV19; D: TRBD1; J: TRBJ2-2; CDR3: CASSNPDRAGTGELFF; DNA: TGTGCCAGTAGTAACCCGGACAGGGCAGGGACCGGGGAGCTGTTTTTT
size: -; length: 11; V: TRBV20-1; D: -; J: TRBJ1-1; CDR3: CSALPPGEAFF; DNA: TGCAGTGCCCTCCCTCCGGGTGAAGCTTTCTTT
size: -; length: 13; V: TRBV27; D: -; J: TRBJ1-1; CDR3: CASSFIGITEAFF; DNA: TGTGCCAGCAGTTTTATTGGGATCACTGAAGCTTTCTTT
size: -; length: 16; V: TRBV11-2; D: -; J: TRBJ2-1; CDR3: CASSLVSGEVRGEQFF; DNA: TGTGCCAGCAGCTTAGTATCAGGAGAGGTTAGAGGTGAGCAGTTCTTC
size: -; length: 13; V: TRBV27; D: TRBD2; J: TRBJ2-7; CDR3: CASSPSGVYEQYF; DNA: TGTGCCAGCAGCCCTAGCGGGGTGTACGAGCAGTACTTC
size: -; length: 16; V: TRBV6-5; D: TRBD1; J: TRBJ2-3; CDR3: CASSYRTGGGQDTQYF; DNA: TGTGCCAGCAGTTACAGGACAGGGGGTGGACAAGATACGCAGTATTTT
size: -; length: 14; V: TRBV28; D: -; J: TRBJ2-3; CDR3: CASSSVGTADTQYF; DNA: TGTGCCAGCAGTTCCGTGGGGACGGCAGATACGCAGTATTTT
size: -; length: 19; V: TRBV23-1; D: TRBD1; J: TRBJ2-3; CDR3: CASSQSMVPGQVRTDTQYF; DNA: TGCGCCAGCAGTCAATCGATGGTTCCCGGACAGGTACGGACAGATACGCAGTATTTT
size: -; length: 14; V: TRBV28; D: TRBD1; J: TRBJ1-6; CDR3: CASSLQGSFSPLHF; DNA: TGTGCCAGCAGCCTACAGGGGTCGTTTTCACCCCTCCACTTT
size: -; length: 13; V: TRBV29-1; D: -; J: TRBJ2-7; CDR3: CSVEDTGGGGQYF; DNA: TGCAGCGTTGAAGATACTGGGGGTGGTGGGCAGTACTTC
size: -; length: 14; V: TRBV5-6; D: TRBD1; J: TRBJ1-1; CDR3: CASSLAGTGAEAFF; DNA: TGTGCCAGCAGCTTGGCCGGGACAGGGGCTGAAGCTTTCTTT
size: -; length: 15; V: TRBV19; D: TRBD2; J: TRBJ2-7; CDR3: CASSPLAGSSYEQYF; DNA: TGTGCCAGTAGCCCTTTAGCGGGGTCCTCCTACGAGCAGTACTTC
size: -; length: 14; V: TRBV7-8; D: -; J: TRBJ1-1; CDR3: CASSHRDGNTEAFF; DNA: TGTGCCAGCAGTCACAGGGATGGGAACACTGAAGCTTTCTTT
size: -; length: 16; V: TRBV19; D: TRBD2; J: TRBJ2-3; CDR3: CASSIRVAGVADTQYF; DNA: TGTGCCAGTAGTATCAGGGTAGCGGGAGTAGCAGATACGCAGTATTTT
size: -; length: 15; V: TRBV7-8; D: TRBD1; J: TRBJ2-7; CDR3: CASSSLTGGAAEQYF; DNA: TGTGCCAGCAGCTCATTGACAGGGGGCGCCGCCGAGCAGTACTTC
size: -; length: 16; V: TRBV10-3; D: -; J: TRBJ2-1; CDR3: CAIMGGHGAGVNEQFF; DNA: TGTGCCATCATGGGGGGACACGGGGCTGGTGTCAATGAGCAGTTCTTC
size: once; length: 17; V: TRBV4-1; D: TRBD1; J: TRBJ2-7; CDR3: CASRQVVVQGAIYEQYF; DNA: TGCGCCAGCAGACAAGTAGTCGTTCAGGGGGCCATATACGAGCAGTACTTC
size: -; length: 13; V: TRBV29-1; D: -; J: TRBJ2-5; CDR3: CSGGGTVQETQYF; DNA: TGCAGCGGGGGAGGGACAGTTCAAGAGACCCAGTACTTC
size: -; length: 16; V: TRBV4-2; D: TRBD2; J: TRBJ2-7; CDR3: CASSQDGTSGIYEQYF; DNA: TGTGCCAGCAGCCAAGATGGGACTAGCGGGATCTACGAGCAGTACTTC
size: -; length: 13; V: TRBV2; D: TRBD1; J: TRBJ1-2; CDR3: CASRGQKVYGYTF; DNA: TGTGCCAGCAGGGGACAGAAAGTCTATGGCTACACCTTC
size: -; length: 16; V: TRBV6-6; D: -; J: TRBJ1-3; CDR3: CASRVALQGFGNTIYF; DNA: TGTGCCAGCAGAGTGGCCTTACAGGGTTTTGGAAACACCATATATTTT
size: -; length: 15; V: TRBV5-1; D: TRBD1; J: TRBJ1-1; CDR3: CASSTGQERNTEAFF; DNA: TGCGCCAGCAGCACCGGACAGGAGCGGAACACTGAAGCTTTCTTT
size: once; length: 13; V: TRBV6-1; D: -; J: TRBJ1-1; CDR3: CASSTNMNTEAFF; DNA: TGTGCCAGCAGTACTAACATGAACACTGAAGCTTTCTTT
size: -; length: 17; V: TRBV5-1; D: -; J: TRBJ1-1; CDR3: CASSLAQGGKVNTEAFF; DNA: TGCGCCAGCAGCTTGGCACAGGGAGGGAAGGTGAACACTGAAGCTTTCTTT
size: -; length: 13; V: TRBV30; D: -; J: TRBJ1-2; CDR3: CAWTVGVKRGYTF; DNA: TGTGCCTGGACCGTGGGGGTCAAACGTGGCTACACCTTC
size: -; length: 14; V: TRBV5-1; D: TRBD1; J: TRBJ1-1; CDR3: CASSTGTGVQEAFF; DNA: TGCGCCAGCAGCACCGGGACAGGGGTACAAGAAGCTTTCTTT
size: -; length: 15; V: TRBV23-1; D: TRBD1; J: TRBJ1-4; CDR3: CAPSSRRDRNEKLFF; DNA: TGCGCCCCCTCTTCACGCCGGGACAGGAATGAAAAACTGTTTTTT
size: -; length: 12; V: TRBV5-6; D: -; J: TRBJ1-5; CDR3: CASRQGGQPQHF; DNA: TGTGCCAGCAGACAAGGGGGTCAGCCCCAGCATTTT
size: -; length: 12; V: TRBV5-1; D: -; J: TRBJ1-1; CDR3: CASRNMNTEAFF; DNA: TGCGCCAGCAGAAATATGAACACTGAAGCTTTCTTT
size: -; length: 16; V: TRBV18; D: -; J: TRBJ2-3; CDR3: CASSPQGPRGSDTQYF; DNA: TGTGCCAGCTCACCTCAGGGGCCCCGAGGTTCAGATACGCAGTATTTT
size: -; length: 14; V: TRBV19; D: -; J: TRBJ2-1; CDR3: CASSIGGDYNEQFF; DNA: TGTGCCAGTAGTATAGGAGGGGATTACAATGAGCAGTTCTTC
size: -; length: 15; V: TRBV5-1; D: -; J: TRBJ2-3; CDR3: CASSLADSPTDTQYF; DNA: TGCGCCAGCAGCTTGGCGGACTCCCCCACAGATACGCAGTATTTT
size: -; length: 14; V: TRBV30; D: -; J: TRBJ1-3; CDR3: CAWRRQNSGNTIYF; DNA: TGTGCCTGGCGCCGGCAAAACTCTGGAAACACCATATATTTT
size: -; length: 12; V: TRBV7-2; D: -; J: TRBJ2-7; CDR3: CASSLLAYEQYF; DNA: TGTGCCAGCAGCTTATTGGCCTACGAGCAGTACTTC
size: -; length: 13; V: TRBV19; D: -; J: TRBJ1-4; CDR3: CASSGDRSEKLFF; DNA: TGTGCCAGTAGCGGGGACCGCTCAGAAAAACTGTTTTTT
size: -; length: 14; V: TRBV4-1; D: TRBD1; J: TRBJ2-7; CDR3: CASSQVQGAHEQYF; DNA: TGCGCCAGCAGCCAAGTCCAGGGGGCCCACGAGCAGTACTTC
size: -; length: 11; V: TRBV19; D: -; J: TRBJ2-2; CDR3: CASSGTGELFF; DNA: TGTGCCAGTAGCGGCACCGGGGAGCTGTTTTTT
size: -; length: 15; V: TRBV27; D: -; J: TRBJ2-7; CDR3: CASSLGSGSSVEQYF; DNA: TGTGCCAGCAGTTTAGGGTCAGGGAGTTCGGTCGAGCAGTACTTC
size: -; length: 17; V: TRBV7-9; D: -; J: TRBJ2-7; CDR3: CASSPYPDLAGGDEQYF; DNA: TGTGCCAGCAGCCCCTATCCCGACTTGGCGGGCGGCGACGAGCAGTACTTC
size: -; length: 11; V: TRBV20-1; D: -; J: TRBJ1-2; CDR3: CSAQKGLGYTF; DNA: TGCAGTGCCCAGAAAGGACTTGGCTACACCTTC
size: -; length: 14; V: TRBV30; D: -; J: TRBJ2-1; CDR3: CAWSLFGLGDEQFF; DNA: TGTGCCTGGAGTCTGTTTGGCCTTGGGGATGAGCAGTTCTTC
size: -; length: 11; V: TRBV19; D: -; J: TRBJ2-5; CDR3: CASSWWQTQYF; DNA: TGTGCCAGTAGTTGGTGGCAGACCCAGTACTTC